This entry is about one TCR beta chain. These data originate in a study of T cell changes during pregnancy in multiple sclerosis. Method: immunoSEQ multiplex PCR; TCRdb's copy keeps in-frame clones and lacks some. The sample yields under 60,000 clones, roughly nine tenths seen once. Trimming took 2 bases from V and 5 from J; bases not matched to a gene: 6. From germline, CDR1 is SNHLY and CDR2 FYNNEI. CDR3 length: 15 amino acids. The chain is built from TRBV2 and TRBJ2-1, with 7 bases that match TRBD2. The sequencing used CD4+ T cells from peripheral blood mononuclear cells, collected in the second trimester of pregnancy. The source is a female donor in good health, enrolled as a control in a pregnancy study. The CDR3 coding sequence is TGTGCCAGCAGTGAAAGACTAGCTATTAACAATGAGCAGTTCTTC. It is translated as CASSERLAINNEQFF.